A single sample gave rise to the 25 T cell receptor beta chains below, sequenced in a study of blood T cell repertoires in COVID-19. The table came from immunoSEQ multiplex PCR; TCRdb's copy has only in-frame clones and leaves some out. The data contain around 20,000 clones, about 88% of them singletons. Sequenced: peripheral blood. These receptor sequences come from a man in his 70s with acute or convalescent COVID-19.

This clone was detected only once. The genes are TRBV27 and TRBJ2-5; D remains unclear. The germline V and J ends were trimmed by 3 bases and 5 bases, with 7 bases remaining between them. Looked up from germline, CDR1 is MNHEY and CDR2 is SMNVEV (reference sequence). The length of the CDR3 is 12 residues. The CDR3 reads CASSFPGETQYF. For the CDR3, the DNA is TGTGCCAGCAGTTTTCCCGGGGAGACCCAGTACTTC.

DNA of the CDR3: TGTGCCAGCAGCGTAGGTGGGGAAAGCGGTTCACCCCTCCACTTT. Encoded protein: CASSVGGESGSPLHF. The V call is TRBV9, the J call TRBJ1-6; D gene ambiguous. Trimming stripped 0 bases from V and 9 bases from J, with 13 bases between. The germline gives CDR1 SGDLS, CDR2 YYNGEE. The CDR3 extends over 15 amino acids. Drawing the rest from reference TRBV9 and TRBJ1-6, the complete variable domain is DSGVTQTPKHLITATGQRVTLRCSPRSGDLSVYWYQQSLDQGLQFLIQYYNGEERAKGNILERFSAQQFPDLHSELNLSSLELGDSALYFCASSVGGESGSPLHFGNGTRLTVT.

This chain uses TRBV5-1 with TRBJ2-7; 10 bases line up with TRBD1. In germline, CDR1 is SGHRS, CDR2 YFSETQ. This CDR3 is built from 15 residues. V lost 4 bases and J lost 2; bases outside the gene matches: 6. The chain's CDR3 is CASSVGTGDAYEQYF. In DNA form, the CDR3 reads TGCGCCAGCAGCGTGGGGACAGGGGATGCCTACGAGCAGTACTTC.

The V and J genes are TRBV9 and TRBJ2-2; possible D gene TRBD2, 6 bases. V was cut by 4 bases and J by 5 bases, with 9 bases left in between. Germline CDR1 and CDR2: SGDLS and YYNGEE. The CDR3 runs to 13 residues. Here the CDR3 DNA reads TGTGCCAGCAGCCGGGAGAAGACCGGGGAGCTGTTTTTT. Amino acids: CASSREKTGELFF.

V is TRBV7-9 and J is TRBJ1-4; perhaps TRBD1 as D (5 bases). The CDR3 runs to 16 residues. Trimming removed 2 bases from V and 2 bases from J, with 12 bases in between. Looked up from germline, CDR1 is SEHNR and CDR2 is FQNEAQ (reference sequence). In nucleotides, the CDR3 is TGTGCCAGCAGCTTAAAGTCGGGGGACACTAATGAAAAACTGTTTTTT. It encodes CASSLKSGDTNEKLFF.

The V and J genes are TRBV7-6 and TRBJ2-7; 7 nucleotides line up with TRBD2. The CDR3 contains 16 residues. CDR1 is SGHVS, CDR2 FNYEAQ, per germline. The V and J ends lost 5 bases and 0 bases, in that order; junction bases with no gene match: 10. The CDR3 DNA sequence: TGTGCCAGCAGCGGCCTGATAGCGGGCAGCTCCTACGAGCAGTACTTC. Translated: CASSGLIAGSSYEQYF.

The chain combines TRBV2 with TRBJ1-6; TRBD1 agrees at 7 bases. Germline CDR1 SNHLY, CDR2 FYNNEI. Trimming removed 6 bases from V and 7 bases from J; junction bases left unmatched: 9. The CDR3 loop spans 15 amino acids. CDR3 in DNA: TGTGCCAGCAGCGTTGCCCCAGGGGGAAATTCACCCCTCCACTTT. It translates to CASSVAPGGNSPLHF.

This chain links TRBV6-6 with TRBJ2-7, with TRBD2 identical over 7 bases. J was trimmed by 5 bases and V by 5 bases; bases with no gene match: 21. The CDR3 spans 18 residues. The germline CDR1 and CDR2 sequences are MNHNY and SVGAGI (reference sequence). The CDR3 here is CASSPLPRGSGGSHEQYF. As DNA, the CDR3 is TGTGCCAGCAGTCCCCTGCCCCGTGGGTCGGGAGGATCCCACGAGCAGTACTTC.

The chain combines TRBV7-2 with TRBJ1-1, with no clear D. The germline V gene encodes CDR1 SGHTA and CDR2 FQGNSA. Trimming left V 5 bases short and J 1 base short, with 14 bases between. The CDR3 has 15 amino acids. CDR3: CASSPPGYRNTEAFF. In nucleotides, the CDR3 is TGTGCCAGCAGCCCGCCGGGGTATAGGAACACTGAAGCTTTCTTT.

This chain joins TRBV29-1 and TRBJ1-1, with a weak D call TRBD1 (6 bases). CDR1 SQVTM and CDR2 ANQGSEA come from the germline V gene. Trimming pared 6 bases from V and 0 bases from J, leaving 14 bases between. The CDR3 consists of 14 residues. This CDR3 reads CSVLGDIMNTEAFF. The CDR3 DNA follows: TGCAGCGTATTAGGGGACATAATGAACACTGAAGCTTTCTTT.

This chain uses TRBV6-5 with TRBJ1-1; D may be TRBD1 (6 bases). CDR3 length: 14 residues. V lost 0 bases, J lost 7 bases, and 12 bases lay in between. CDR1 is MNHEY, CDR2 SVGAGI, per germline. CDR3 DNA: TGTGCCAGCAGTTACTCGCGGGGGGCGCTTGAAGCTTTCTTT. This gives the protein CASSYSRGALEAFF.

This rearrangement joins TRBV5-1 to TRBJ2-6; TRBD1 agrees at 8 bases. Germline-derived CDR1 and CDR2 are SGHRS and YFSETQ. After removal of 4 bases from V and 0 bases from J, the junction contained 9 bases not matched to a gene. This CDR3 is 18 amino acids long. The CDR3 loop reads CASSLSGTGDSGANVLTF. In nucleotides, the CDR3 is TGCGCCAGCAGCCTCTCCGGGACAGGTGACTCTGGGGCCAACGTCCTGACTTTC.

The gene calls are TRBV3-1 (or the pseudogene TRBV3-2) and TRBJ1-1; D unclear. With 1 base removed from V and 0 bases from J, the gap between germline ends came to 6 bases. The germline gives CDR1 LGHDT, CDR2 YNNKEL (reference sequence). CDR3 length: 14 residues. CDR3 residues: CASSQGQVNTEAFF. CDR3 coding DNA: TGTGCCAGCAGCCAAGGTCAGGTGAACACTGAAGCTTTCTTT.

The rearrangement links TRBV27 to TRBJ2-2; 7 nucleotides match TRBD2. This CDR3 comprises 15 residues. With V trimmed by 2 bases and J by 9 bases, 9 bases remained unmatched. The germline V gene encodes CDR1 MNHEY and CDR2 SMNVEV (reference sequence). CDR3 region: CASSLRWEGRRELFF. The CDR3 coding sequence is TGTGCCAGCAGTTTACGGTGGGAGGGGCGCCGGGAGCTGTTTTTT.

The chain links TRBV27 to TRBJ1-1; TRBD1 aligns across 7 bases. Germline-derived CDR1 and CDR2 are MNHEY and SMNVEV (reference sequence). The CDR3 extends over 15 amino acids. V was pared by 4 bases and J by 1 base, with 6 bases of the junction left unmatched. The CDR3 loop reads CASSSRTGWNTEAFF. As DNA, the CDR3 is TGTGCCAGCAGTTCGCGGACAGGTTGGAACACTGAAGCTTTCTTT.

The CDR3 coding sequence is TGTGCCAGCAGTTATGGGGGCGGCGAGGAGACCCAGTACTTC. Protein: CASSYGGGEETQYF. The rearrangement joins TRBV27 to TRBJ2-5; perhaps TRBD1 as D (6 bases). Germline V gene data show CDR1 as MNHEY and CDR2 as SMNVEV (reference sequence). The CDR3 is 14 amino acids. The V end was cut by 4 bases, the J end by 5 bases, with 14 bases between.

The rearrangement joins TRBV12-5 to TRBJ2-1; possibly TRBD2 for D (6 bases). CDR3 length: 14 amino acids. The germline gives CDR1 LGHNT, CDR2 FRNRAP. Trimming stripped 5 bases from V and 2 bases from J, with 10 bases between. CDR3 amino acids: CASGTGVTYNEQFF. Written as DNA, the CDR3 is TGTGCTAGTGGTACGGGAGTGACCTACAATGAGCAGTTCTTC.

This chain uses TRBV6-1 with TRBJ1-2, with 12 bases identical to TRBD1. Per the germline V gene, CDR1 is MNHNS and CDR2 is SASEGT. Trimming cost V 4 bases and J 3 bases; bases outside gene matches: 9. The CDR3 extends over 17 amino acids. The CDR3 nucleotides are TGTGCCAGCAGTGGTCCCGGGACAGGGGGCTCGGACTATGGCTACACCTTC. Encoded protein: CASSGPGTGGSDYGYTF.

The rearrangement joins TRBV2 to TRBJ2-7; 11 bases match TRBD2. Trimming at V came to 11 bases and at J to 5 bases, leaving 5 bases not matched to a gene. The CDR3 covers 12 residues. CDR1 is SNHLY and CDR2 is FYNNEI in the germline V gene. CDR3 sequence reads: CAGGLAVDEQYF. DNA of the CDR3: TGTGCCGGGGGACTAGCGGTTGACGAGCAGTACTTC.

In DNA, the CDR3 is TGTGCCAGCAGCTTAGACCAGGGGGCGCATAATCGACTGTTTTTT. The encoded protein is CASSLDQGAHNRLFF. The chain employs TRBV7-2 and TRBJ1-4; 8 nucleotides align to TRBD1. Germline trimming cut 1 base from V and 13 bases from J; bases unmatched to any gene: 11. The CDR3 length is 15 residues. CDR1 is SGHTA and CDR2 is FQGNSA in the germline V gene.

The chain uses TRBV27 and TRBJ1-2; D not certain. The CDR3 covers 15 residues. Trimming took 6 bases from V and 7 from J, leaving 21 bases between them. CDR1 is MNHEY and CDR2 is SMNVEV in the germline V gene (reference sequence). The CDR3 region is CASSPTLRGMGGYTF. The CDR3 bases are TGTGCCAGCAGCCCGACCTTGAGAGGGATGGGTGGCTACACCTTC.

V gene TRBV6-2 or TRBV6-3 combines with J gene TRBJ2-7, with D possibly matching TRBD2 (6 bases). This CDR3 has 13 residues. V was cut by 4 bases and J by 3 bases, with 10 bases left in between. Germline V gives CDR1 MNHEY, CDR2 SVGEGT. CDR3 coding DNA: TGTGCCAGCAGTTGGGACTCTCACTACGAGCAGTACTTC. Translation: CASSWDSHYEQYF.

V and J are TRBV4-1 and TRBJ2-1; 13 bases agree with TRBD2. CDR1 is MGHRA, CDR2 YSYEKL, per germline. This CDR3 region has 16 residues. J lost 6 bases, V lost 3 bases, and 5 bases had no gene match. The CDR3 is CASSQGGTSGTNEQFF. CDR3 nucleotides: TGCGCCAGCAGCCAGGGAGGGACTAGCGGGACCAATGAGCAGTTCTTC.

The gene calls are TRBV27 and TRBJ1-2; 9 nucleotides agree with TRBD1. V lost 5 bases, J lost 0 bases, and 4 bases stayed unmatched. Germline V lookup: CDR1 MNHEY, CDR2 SMNVEV (reference sequence). The CDR3 length is 15 residues. The CDR3 loop is CASSVRQGANYGYTF. In nucleotides, the CDR3 is TGTGCCAGCAGTGTACGACAGGGGGCTAACTATGGCTACACCTTC.

The CDR3: CASGGLAGPGELFF. The CDR3 DNA sequence: TGTGCCAGCGGGGGACTAGCGGGACCCGGGGAGCTGTTTTTT. The rearrangement links TRBV2 to TRBJ2-2; TRBD2 matches at 13 bases. The CDR3 covers 14 residues. Looked up from germline, CDR1 is SNHLY and CDR2 is FYNNEI. After removal of 8 bases from V and 6 bases from J, the junction contained 3 bases not matched to a gene.